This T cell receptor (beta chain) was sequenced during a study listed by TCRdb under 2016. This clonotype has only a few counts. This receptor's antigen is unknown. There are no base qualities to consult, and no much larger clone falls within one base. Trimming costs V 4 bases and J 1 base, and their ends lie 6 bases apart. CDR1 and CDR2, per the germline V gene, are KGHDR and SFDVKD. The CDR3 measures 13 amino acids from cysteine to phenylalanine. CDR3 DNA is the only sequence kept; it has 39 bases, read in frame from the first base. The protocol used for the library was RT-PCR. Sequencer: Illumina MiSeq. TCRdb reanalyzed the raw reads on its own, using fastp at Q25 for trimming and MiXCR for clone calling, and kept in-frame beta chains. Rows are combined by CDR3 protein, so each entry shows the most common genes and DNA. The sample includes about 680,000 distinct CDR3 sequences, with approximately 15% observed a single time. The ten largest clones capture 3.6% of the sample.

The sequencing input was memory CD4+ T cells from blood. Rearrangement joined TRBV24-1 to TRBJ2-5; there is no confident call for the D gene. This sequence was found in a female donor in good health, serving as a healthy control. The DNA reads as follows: TGTGCCACCAGTGACGGCTTCCAAGAGACCCAGTACTTC. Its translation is CATSDGFQETQYF.